Presented here are 32 T cell receptor beta chains from one specimen sequenced in a study of CD8+CD57+ T cells in acquired aplastic anemia. Using genomic DNA as the template, TCR beta VDJ and CDR3 profiling was carried out. TCRdb ran MiXCR on the reads and lists one entry per CDR3 protein. The sample has 150,000 to 200,000 distinct CDR3 sequences; 64% are singletons. The sample comprised sorted CD4+, CD8+, or CD8+CD57+ T cells (not recorded which) from PBMCs. These receptors were obtained from a human donor with severe aplastic anemia or a healthy control (not recorded which).

This clonotype was observed once. The chain links TRBV10-3 to TRBJ2-7; the D gene is possibly TRBD1 (6 bases). The CDR3 sequence is 15 residues long. V gave up 3 bases and J gave up 0 bases, with 12 bases separating them. Germline CDR1 is ENHRY and CDR2 is SYGVKD. The DNA for the CDR3 is TGTGCCATCAGTGACCAACTGGACAGCTCCTACGAGCAGTACTTC. The encoded protein is CAISDQLDSSYEQYF.

J is TRBJ2-3 and V is TRBV9; either TRBD1 or TRBD2 may fit D (5 bases each). V lost 0 bases and J lost 2, with 13 bases in between. Germline CDR1 SGDLS, CDR2 YYNGEE. The CDR3 spans 16 residues. Here the CDR3 DNA reads TGTGCCAGCAGCGTAGCCGGGGCTCCTTTCACAGATACGCAGTATTTT. Protein product: CASSVAGAPFTDTQYF.

The count of this clonotype is one. The J gene is TRBJ2-1, the V gene TRBV5-1, with 8 bases fitting TRBD2. The CDR3 sequence is 14 residues long. V shed 4 bases, J shed 2 bases, and the junction held 2 bases outside the gene matches. Germline assignment: CDR1 SGHRS and CDR2 YFSETQ. In nucleotides, the CDR3 is TGCGCCAGCAGCCCGGGGGGGGCCTACAATGAGCAGTTCTTC. It specifies CASSPGGAYNEQFF.

The CDR3: CSARVGGWQPQHF. CDR3 nucleotide sequence: TGCAGTGCTAGAGTGGGGGGGTGGCAGCCCCAGCATTTT. The chain combines TRBV20-1 with TRBJ1-5; possible D gene TRBD1, 5 bases. The CDR3 contains 13 residues. Germline loops: CDR1 DFQATT, CDR2 SNEGSKA (reference sequence). The ends were cut back, 1 base at V and 7 bases at J, with 11 bases in the middle.

The chain carries TRBV25-1 and TRBJ2-2, with TRBD2 matching over 8 bases. Losses at the gene ends were 1 base for V and 5 bases for J; bases not matched to a gene: 6. Germline V gene data show CDR1 as MGHDK and CDR2 as SYGVNS. This CDR3 has 16 amino acids. CDR3: CASSEWAGGDTGELFF. The CDR3 DNA sequence: TGTGCCAGCAGTGAATGGGCGGGGGGTGATACCGGGGAGCTGTTTTTT.

This clonotype was detected ten times or more. The V gene is TRBV5-6, the J gene TRBJ2-1, with TRBD2 as a possible D gene (6 bases). Looked up from germline, CDR1 is SGHDT and CDR2 is YYEEEE. Trimming removed 1 base at V and 8 bases at J, with 7 bases between. CDR3 size: 12 residues. In DNA, the CDR3 is TGTGCCAGCAGCTTGACTAGCCATGAGCAGTTCTTC. Its translation is CASSLTSHEQFF.

The V gene is TRBV7-2, the J gene TRBJ2-1, with a tentative D call TRBD2 (5 bases). V was trimmed by 3 bases and J by 4 bases, leaving 13 bases between them. There are 15 residues in the CDR3. The germline CDR1 and CDR2 sequences are SGHTA and FQGNSA. The CDR3: CASSLGSLGYNEQFF. Written as DNA, the CDR3 is TGTGCCAGCAGCTTGGGGAGTCTGGGGTACAATGAGCAGTTCTTC.

This clonotype was counted once. This sequence joins TRBV7-8 and TRBJ2-1; 9 nucleotides align to TRBD2. The CDR3 length is 16 residues. Germline CDR1 is SGHVS and CDR2 is FQNEAQ. V shed 1 base and J 10 bases; nucleotides not matched to a gene: 11. The CDR3 sequence: CASSLVRSSGIKEQFF. The CDR3 DNA sequence: TGTGCCAGCAGCTTAGTAAGATCTAGCGGGATAAAGGAGCAGTTCTTC. Looking up the rest from reference TRBV7-8 and TRBJ2-1 gives the full variable domain: GAGVSQSPRYKVAKRGQDVALRCDPISGHVSLFWYQQALGQGPEFLTYFQNEAQLDKSGLPSDRFFAERPEGSVSTLKIQRTQQEDSAVYLCASSLVRSSGIKEQFFGPGTRLTVL.

This rearrangement joins TRBV7-9 to TRBJ2-7; 7 nucleotides match TRBD1. Germline lookup yields CDR1 SEHNR and CDR2 FQNEAQ (reference sequence). The CDR3 has 16 amino acids. V was pared by 1 base and J by 1 base, with 7 bases of the junction left unmatched. The CDR3 loop reads CASSLGTGAPSYEQYF. Written as DNA, the CDR3 is TGTGCCAGCAGCTTAGGAACAGGGGCCCCTTCCTACGAGCAGTACTTC. The whole variable domain, filled in from reference TRBV7-9 and TRBJ2-7, reads DTGVSQNPRHKITKRGQNVTFRCDPISEHNRLYWYRQTLGQGPEFLTYFQNEAQLEKSRLLSDRFSAERPKGSFSTLEIQRTEQGDSAMYLCASSLGTGAPSYEQYFGPGTRLTVT.

The rearrangement joins TRBV19 to TRBJ1-2; D is possibly TRBD1 (5 bases). Germline-derived CDR1 and CDR2 are LNHDA and SQIVND (reference sequence). This CDR3 is built from 14 residues. The V and J ends lost 6 bases and 0 bases respectively, with 11 bases between them. The CDR3 DNA reads TGTGCCAGTAGGGCAGGGCAAGCTAACTATGGCTACACCTTC. Residues: CASRAGQANYGYTF.

This clonotype was picked up many times. The V call is TRBV13, the J call TRBJ2-7, with 8 positions matching TRBD1. Germline CDR1 is PRHDT and CDR2 is FYEKMQ (reference sequence). The CDR3 loop spans 14 amino acids. The ends lost 1 base at V and 4 bases at J; junction bases unmatched: 3. In DNA, the CDR3 is TGTGCCAGCAGCTTAGCAGGGGGCGATTACGAGCAGTACTTC. Translated, it gives CASSLAGGDYEQYF.

This clonotype was detected a few times. The V gene is TRBV24-1, the J gene TRBJ1-5; D remains unclear. The V gene lost 0 bases and the J gene lost 6 bases, with 5 bases spanning the gap. Germline V CDR1 and CDR2: KGHDR, SFDVKD. The CDR3 is 13 amino acids. CDR3: CATSDLGSQPQHF. The CDR3 nucleotides read TGTGCCACCAGTGATTTGGGGAGTCAGCCCCAGCATTTT.

This clonotype was detected only once. This chain connects TRBV5-5 to TRBJ1-1; the D is unclear. Trimming stripped 5 bases from V and 3 bases from J, with 14 bases between. Germline CDR1 and CDR2: SGHKS and YYEKEE (reference sequence). This CDR3 has 14 amino acids. In DNA, the CDR3 is TGTGCCAGCAGTAATCGGTGGATGGACACTGAAGCTTTCTTT. This sequence encodes CASSNRWMDTEAFF.

V and J are TRBV25-1 and TRBJ1-2; 7 positions match TRBD1. The CDR3 runs to 16 residues. Germline loops: CDR1 MGHDK, CDR2 SYGVNS. The ends lost 2 bases at V and 4 bases at J; junction bases unmatched: 10. The CDR3, as DNA: TGTGCCAGCAGTGAAATGGGGACAGAACTTGGCTATGGCTACACCTTC. Amino acids: CASSEMGTELGYGYTF.

The rearrangement uses TRBV5-6 and TRBJ1-6; 8 positions agree with TRBD1. In germline, CDR1 is SGHDT, CDR2 YYEEEE. V was clipped by 0 bases and J by 7 bases; unmatched bases: 3. This CDR3 has 15 amino acids. The CDR3 DNA sequence: TGTGCCAGCAGCTTGGGAAACAGGGGGAATTCACCCCTCCACTTT. Amino acid sequence: CASSLGNRGNSPLHF. The full variable domain, completed using reference TRBV5-6 and TRBJ1-6, is DAGVTQSPTHLIKTRGQQVTLRCSPKSGHDTVSWYQQALGQGPQFIFQYYEEEERQRGNFPDRFSGHQFPNYSSELNVNALLLGDSALYLCASSLGNRGNSPLHFGNGTRLTVT.

The chain has TRBV29-1 and TRBJ1-2; TRBD1 matches 7 bases. With 3 bases clipped from V and 0 bases from J, the junction kept 7 bases outside the gene matches. Per the germline V gene, CDR1 is SQVTM and CDR2 is ANQGSEA. The CDR3 extends over 15 amino acids. The CDR3: CSVDRGPVANYGYTF. CDR3 in DNA: TGCAGCGTTGATAGGGGGCCCGTAGCTAACTATGGCTACACCTTC.

This clonotype came up many times. The rearrangement uses TRBV5-1 and TRBJ2-3; 14 nucleotides agree with TRBD2. Germline V gives CDR1 SGHRS, CDR2 YFSETQ. Trimming removed 4 bases from V and 3 bases from J; junction bases left unmatched: 4. This CDR3 spans 16 amino acids. The CDR3, as DNA: TGCGCCAGCAGCCCTAGGACTAGCGGGAGGACAGATACGCAGTATTTT. It encodes CASSPRTSGRTDTQYF.

This clonotype was picked up many times. The rearrangement links TRBV2 to TRBJ1-5; TRBD1 might be the D (5 bases). The V and J ends lost 6 bases and 0 bases respectively, with 9 bases between them. Germline V gives CDR1 SNHLY, CDR2 FYNNEI. The CDR3 is 14 amino acids. This CDR3 is CASSGGDSNQPQHF. For the CDR3, the DNA is TGTGCCAGCAGCGGGGGGGATAGCAATCAGCCCCAGCATTTT.

V and J are TRBV20-1 and TRBJ2-1, with D hard to call. The V end lost 0 bases, the J end lost 8 bases, and 14 bases lay between the germline ends. The CDR3 has 14 amino acids. The germline CDR1 and CDR2 sequences are DFQATT and SNEGSKA (reference sequence). In nucleotides, the CDR3 is TGCAGTGCTAGAGATCCGGCTCTATTTTATGAGCAGTTCTTC. It is translated as CSARDPALFYEQFF.

This clonotype was recorded many times. The chain joins TRBV5-6 to TRBJ2-6, with 8 bases identical to TRBD1. The length of the CDR3 is 17 residues. Trimming took 4 bases from V and 1 from J; bases not matched to a gene: 7. Germline CDR1 and CDR2: SGHDT and YYEEEE. In nucleotides, the CDR3 is TGTGCCAGCAGCGTCCAGGGGGCCTTTTCTGGGGCCAACGTCCTGACTTTC. Amino acids: CASSVQGAFSGANVLTF.

The rearrangement links TRBV19 to TRBJ2-1; TRBD1 or TRBD2 may be the D gene (6 bases each). CDR3 length: 15 residues. CDR1 LNHDA and CDR2 SQIVND come from the germline V gene (reference sequence). Trimming removed 5 bases from V and 3 bases from J, with 14 bases in between. CDR3 DNA: TGTGCCAGTAGTGGGCTAGGGGGGTTCTACAATGAGCAGTTCTTC. Its protein is CASSGLGGFYNEQFF.

V usage is TRBV20-1 and J usage is TRBJ2-5; D gene ambiguous. V shed 7 bases and J shed 13 bases, with 19 bases lying between them. This CDR3 has 11 amino acids. CDR1 is DFQATT and CDR2 is SNEGSKA in the germline V gene (reference sequence). The CDR3: CSVARERVGYF. DNA for the CDR3: TGCAGTGTCGCCCGAGAACGTGTTGGGTACTTC.

CDR3 nucleotide sequence: TGCGCCAGCCGAACGGACTATAATTCACCCCTCCACTTT. This gives the protein CASRTDYNSPLHF. The V call is TRBV5-1, the J call TRBJ1-6; D ambiguous. V shed 7 bases and J shed 3 bases, with 8 bases lying between them. The CDR3 is 13 amino acids. Germline V lookup: CDR1 SGHRS, CDR2 YFSETQ.

V and J are TRBV7-9 and TRBJ1-2; 8 bases are a match to TRBD1. From germline, CDR1 is SEHNR and CDR2 FQNEAQ (reference sequence). The CDR3 is 15 residues long. The V and J ends lost 3 bases and 1 base, in that order; junction bases with no gene match: 4. CDR3 protein: CASSLGQEINYGYTF. The CDR3 nucleotides read TGTGCCAGCAGCTTGGGACAGGAGATTAACTATGGCTACACCTTC.

This chain connects TRBV24-1 to TRBJ2-1, with TRBD2 matching over 12 bases. This CDR3 is built from 15 residues. V gave up 8 bases and J gave up 6 bases; unmatched junction bases: 7. Germline V lookup: CDR1 KGHDR, CDR2 SFDVKD. The CDR3 coding sequence is TGTGCCACCAACTTCCTAGCGGGAGGGAGCAATGAGCAGTTCTTC. Its translation is CATNFLAGGSNEQFF.

This clonotype was detected many times. The V call is TRBV7-2, the J call TRBJ2-3; D not resolved. This CDR3 spans 13 amino acids. V gave up 5 bases and J gave up 6 bases, with 12 bases separating them. Germline CDR1 reads SGHTA; CDR2 reads FQGNSA. Written as DNA, the CDR3 is TGTGCCAGCAGCGACGTACCTTCGGATACGCAGTATTTT. Translation gives CASSDVPSDTQYF.

The chain couples TRBV10-3 to TRBJ1-3, with TRBD1 matching over 8 bases. V was clipped by 11 bases and J by 8 bases; unmatched bases: 8. The CDR3 covers 12 residues. Per germline, CDR1 ENHRY and CDR2 SYGVKD. CDR3 loop: CALQTGADTIYF. The CDR3 nucleotides read TGTGCCTTGCAGACAGGGGCGGACACCATATATTTT.

On this clonotype: One end of the junction varies from germline; a read error may be responsible. In nucleotides, the CDR3 is TGTGCCATCAGTGCTCAACAGGGTAGCACAGATACGCAGTATTTT. It yields the protein CAISAQQGSTDTQYF. The chain links TRBV6-1 to TRBJ2-3; D may be TRBD1 (6 bases). The CDR3 length is 15 residues. Germline V gives CDR1 MNHNS, CDR2 SASEGT.

This clonotype turned up a few times. This rearrangement joins TRBV7-8 to TRBJ2-7, with a weak D call TRBD1 (6 bases). V lost 1 base and J lost 6, with 10 bases in between. Germline loops: CDR1 SGHVS, CDR2 FQNEAQ. The CDR3 contains 13 residues. This CDR3 is CASSLGTAGEQYF. CDR3 coding DNA: TGTGCCAGCAGCTTAGGGACAGCCGGCGAGCAGTACTTC.

The chain couples TRBV24-1 to TRBJ2-5; no firm D call. V was clipped by 2 bases and J by 5 bases, with 14 bases between them. Looked up from germline, CDR1 is KGHDR and CDR2 is SFDVKD. The CDR3 length is 15 residues. CDR3 region: CATSDSATASETQYF. The CDR3 coding sequence is TGTGCCACCAGTGATTCAGCAACTGCTTCGGAGACCCAGTACTTC.

This chain joins TRBV29-1 and TRBJ1-4; 9 bases are shared with TRBD1. The CDR3 consists of 14 residues. V lost 4 bases and J lost 2; bases outside the gene matches: 2. Germline V CDR1 and CDR2: SQVTM, ANQGSEA. The CDR3 DNA sequence: TGCAGCGTTGGGACAGGGGTGACTAATGAAAAACTGTTTTTT. It codes for CSVGTGVTNEKLFF.

The chain is built from TRBV5-1 and TRBJ2-5, with D unclear. The CDR3 has 14 amino acids. Germline-derived CDR1 and CDR2 are SGHRS and YFSETQ. V was trimmed by 0 bases and J by 4 bases, leaving 10 bases between them. CDR3 residues: CASSLASLGETQYF. CDR3 nucleotide sequence: TGCGCCAGCAGCTTGGCATCTCTCGGAGAGACCCAGTACTTC. Looking up the rest from reference TRBV5-1 and TRBJ2-5 gives the full variable domain: KAGVTQTPRYLIKTRGQQVTLSCSPISGHRSVSWYQQTPGQGLQFLFEYFSETQRNKGNFPGRFSGRQFSNSRSEMNVSTLELGDSALYLCASSLASLGETQYFGPGTRLLVL.